These T cell receptor beta chains were read from a single sample in a study of neurological immune-mediated disorders. Using its own MiXCR run on the 5' RACE reads, TCRdb lists one record per CDR3 protein. The sample lists about 66,000 distinct CDR3 sequences, almost 4% seen once, with 1.3% in the top ten. The sequenced sample consisted of PBMCs. These receptors originate from a man aged 25-45 years with multiple sclerosis. Each CDR3 is given with its conserved first and last residue. A D gene is named only where the DNA matches it firmly. Size values are once, few and many counts, or a class for expanded clones, and some rows have none.

TGCAGTGCGAAGACAGGCTCCTACAATGAGCAGTTCTTC	CSAKTGSYNEQFF	TRBV20-1	TRBJ2-1	many	.
TGTGCCAGCAGCCATGCCCACTTTGGAGAGACCCAGTACTTC	CASSHAHFGETQYF	TRBV14	TRBJ2-5	many	.
TGCAGTGCTAGGGCACGGGTACCTAATTCACCCCTCCACTTT	CSARARVPNSPLHF	TRBV20-1	TRBJ1-6	many	.
TGCAGTGCTAGAGATCTACTGGGCTCTGGAAACACCATATATTTT	CSARDLLGSGNTIYF	TRBV20-1	TRBJ1-3	many	.
TGTGCCAGCAGCTTATACGGCGGTTCAGATACGCAGTATTTT	CASSLYGGSDTQYF	TRBV7-8	TRBJ2-3	few	.
TGCGCCAGCAGACGCCGGGAAAACTCCTACGAGCAGTACTTC	CASRRRENSYEQYF	TRBV4-1	TRBJ2-7	.	.
TGCGCCAGCAGCTTGGTGGAGGGGGCAAATACGCAGTATTTT	CASSLVEGANTQYF	TRBV5-1	TRBJ2-3	many	.
TGTGCCAGCAGTTTCGGGACAGCTCCCATGAACACTGAAGCTTTCTTT	CASSFGTAPMNTEAFF	TRBV6-5	TRBJ1-1	many	TRBD1
TGCGCCAGCAGCTTGGATAGCGGGGGGGCGGAGCAGTTCTTC	CASSLDSGGAEQFF	TRBV5-1	TRBJ2-1	many	TRBD2
TGCGCCAGCAGTGAGTCGACGGGGGCCGGGATCAAAGAGCAGTACTTC	CASSESTGAGIKEQYF	TRBV10-1	TRBJ2-7	many	.
TGTGCCAGCAGCGAAGGGACAGGGGGGTACGAGCAGTACTTC	CASSEGTGGYEQYF	TRBV9	TRBJ2-7	many	TRBD1
TGCAGTGCCAACCCGGGGGGGACAGCGGGAAACGAGCAGTACTTC	CSANPGGTAGNEQYF	TRBV20-1	TRBJ2-7	many	.
TGTGCCAGCAGTGAAATCTGGGCCAGGGAGACTGAAGCTTTCTTT	CASSEIWARETEAFF	TRBV25-1	TRBJ1-1	few	.
TGTGCCAGCAACCTAGGGGGAGGCACTGAAGCTTTCTTT	CASNLGGGTEAFF	TRBV27	TRBJ1-1	many	.
TGCGCCAGCACATATTTGCAGGCTGGCACTGAAGCTTTCTTT	CASTYLQAGTEAFF	TRBV10-1	TRBJ1-1	many	.